This T cell receptor (beta chain) comes out of a study of cytomegalovirus exposure and HLA in healthy donors. Researchers ran the PCR with 60 Vbeta and 13 Jbeta primers. Only in-frame clones appear in the TCRdb table, and some are missing; sequencing was by immunoSEQ multiplex PCR. The table has approximately 190,000 clones, approximately 86% seen once; the top ten hold 0.9% to 1.2%. Germline loops: CDR1 SGHNT, CDR2 YYREEE (reference sequence). With 4 bases removed from V and 0 bases from J, the gap between germline ends came to 13 bases. The CDR3 spans 15 residues. The receptor's source is a boy aged 2 to 10 in good health and CMV-seronegative. Material for sequencing was PBMCs. The chain uses TRBV5-4 and TRBJ1-1, with D maybe TRBD1 (5 bases). The CDR3 coding sequence is TGTGCCAGCAGCGGGGGGGTAGACATGAACACTGAAGCTTTCTTT. Amino acid sequence: CASSGGVDMNTEAFF.